What follows are 24 T cell receptor beta chains derived from one specimen sequenced in a study of T cells after yellow fever vaccination. From the 5' RACE reads, TCRdb called clonotypes with MiXCR, one entry per CDR3 protein. The repertoire holds some 600,000 distinct CDR3 sequences, approximately 16% seen once, with 15% to 20% in the top ten. The material sequenced was PBMCs, taken 5 days after the first yellow fever vaccination. The receptors derive from a young man who received the YFV17D yellow fever vaccine.

This clonotype has only a few counts. This CDR3 reads CSARLAGGFETQYF. For the CDR3, the DNA is TGCAGTGCGAGACTAGCGGGGGGGTTTGAGACCCAGTACTTC. The V call is TRBV20-1, the J call TRBJ2-5; the match to TRBD2 covers 14 bases. The CDR3 spans 14 residues. Germline V lookup: CDR1 DFQATT, CDR2 SNEGSKA (reference sequence). V dropped 6 bases and J dropped 5; count of bases not matched to a gene: 5.

The chain employs TRBV6-5 and TRBJ2-6, with D unclear. The CDR3 is made up of 16 amino acids. The germline V gene encodes CDR1 MNHEY and CDR2 SVGAGI. V lost 2 bases and J 0 bases, leaving 8 bases between the germline ends. Written as DNA, the CDR3 is TGTGCCAGCAGTTACCCCCTTATCTCTGGGGCCAACGTCCTGACTTTC. Translated: CASSYPLISGANVLTF.

In this sample, this clonotype turned up many times. The genes are TRBV12-3 or TRBV12-4 and TRBJ2-7; tentative D call: TRBD1 (6 bases). V lost 6 bases and J 2 bases, leaving 14 bases between the germline ends. The CDR3 is 14 residues long. The CDR3 DNA follows: TGTGCCAGCAGGAAGGACAGCTGGACCTACGAGCAGTACTTC. It is translated as CASRKDSWTYEQYF.

This chain links TRBV5-4 with TRBJ2-3; D gene ambiguous. V was clipped by 0 bases and J by 1 base, with 9 bases between them. CDR1 and CDR2 (germline): SGHNT, YYREEE (reference sequence). The CDR3 totals 15 residues. CDR3 residues: CASSLDFTGTDTQYF. The CDR3 DNA reads as TGTGCCAGCAGCTTGGACTTCACTGGCACAGATACGCAGTATTTT.

This clonotype was seen only a few times. V is TRBV9 and J is TRBJ1-2; D not certain. The ends were cut back, 0 bases at V and 3 bases at J, with 18 bases in the middle. CDR3 size: 17 residues. From germline, CDR1 is SGDLS and CDR2 YYNGEE. In DNA, the CDR3 is TGTGCCAGCAGCGTAGATAGCAGACCCTATCCCGACTATGGCTACACCTTC. Amino acids: CASSVDSRPYPDYGYTF.

J is TRBJ1-2 and V is TRBV27, with TRBD1 identical over 8 bases. V gave up 6 bases and J gave up 7 bases; unmatched junction bases: 7. Germline CDR1 and CDR2: MNHEY and SMNVEV (reference sequence). The CDR3 loop spans 13 amino acids. DNA for the CDR3: TGTGCCAGCAGCCCCAGGGGGCAAGGTGGCTACACCTTC. Encoded protein: CASSPRGQGGYTF.

The chain combines TRBV19 with TRBJ1-2; D gene unclear. The germline V gene encodes CDR1 LNHDA and CDR2 SQIVND (reference sequence). The V end lost 10 bases, the J end lost 5 bases, and 17 bases lay between the germline ends. The CDR3 is 13 amino acids. The CDR3 sequence is CAIKNGVTYGYTF. CDR3 nucleotide sequence: TGTGCCATCAAAAACGGGGTTACTTATGGCTACACCTTC.

The chain links TRBV7-2 to TRBJ1-2, with TRBD1 matching over 7 bases. The CDR3 has 14 amino acids. V dropped 1 base and J dropped 8; count of bases not matched to a gene: 7. Germline CDR1 SGHTA, CDR2 FQGNSA. CDR3 bases: TGTGCCAGCAGCTTAGTGGGCAGGGGGGCAGGCTACACCTTC. This encodes CASSLVGRGAGYTF.

V gene TRBV19 combines with J gene TRBJ2-3; no reliable D call. Germline CDR1 LNHDA, CDR2 SQIVND (reference sequence). There are 13 residues in the CDR3. The germline V and J ends were trimmed by 1 base and 2 bases, with 4 bases remaining between them. CDR3 coding DNA: TGTGCCAGTAGTATAGCTACCACAGATACGCAGTATTTT. It codes for CASSIATTDTQYF.

This clonotype was seen only a few times. The V gene is TRBV12-3 or TRBV12-4, the J gene TRBJ2-1, with no clear D. Deletions cut 2 bases from V and 10 bases from J, with 12 bases between. CDR3 length: 13 residues. The CDR3 bases are TGTGCCAGCAGTTTATCTCAGGAAGGCGAGCAGTTCTTC. Protein product: CASSLSQEGEQFF.

This sequence joins TRBV24-1 and TRBJ2-5; D possibly corresponds to TRBD1 (5 bases). The CDR3 loop spans 16 amino acids. Germline V lookup: CDR1 KGHDR, CDR2 SFDVKD. V lost 4 bases and J 2 bases, leaving 16 bases between the germline ends. The CDR3 bases are TGTGCCACCAGTGACTCCCGACAGCCGACACAAGAGACCCAGTACTTC. Translation gives CATSDSRQPTQETQYF.

This clonotype was detected only a few times. The chain joins TRBV25-1 to TRBJ2-1; 10 bases agree with TRBD1. Germline V lookup: CDR1 MGHDK, CDR2 SYGVNS. The CDR3 is made up of 14 amino acids. Trimming cost V 8 bases and J 10 bases; bases outside gene matches: 11. The CDR3: CASRPGQGYWEQFF. In DNA, the CDR3 is TGTGCCAGCCGTCCGGGACAGGGGTATTGGGAGCAGTTCTTC. Full variable domain (outside the CDR3, taken from reference TRBV25-1 and TRBJ2-1): EADIYQTPRYLVIGTGKKITLECSQTMGHDKMYWYQQDPGMELHLIHYSYGVNSTEKGDLSSESTVSRIRTEHFPLTLESARPSHTSQYLCASRPGQGYWEQFFGPGTRLTVL.

The gene calls are TRBV7-3 and TRBJ2-3; TRBD2 is a possible D gene (5 bases). This CDR3 region has 14 residues. Germline V lookup: CDR1 SGHTA, CDR2 FQGTGA. V was shortened by 5 bases and J by 4 bases, with 13 bases between the two germline ends. CDR3: CASSEVAGADTQYF. DNA of the CDR3: TGTGCCAGCAGCGAAGTCGCGGGCGCAGATACGCAGTATTTT.

The table lists this clonotype with a few counts. The chain combines TRBV6-5 with TRBJ2-7; TRBD2 agrees at 11 bases. The V gene end was trimmed by 2 bases and the J gene end by 4 bases; junction bases not matched to a gene: 7. This CDR3 contains 16 residues. Per the germline V gene, CDR1 is MNHEY and CDR2 is SVGAGI. The CDR3 DNA reads as TGTGCCAGCAGTTACGGTTCTAGCGGGGGGTCGTACGAGCAGTACGTC. Residues: CASSYGSSGGSYEQYV.

This clonotype was seen more than once but under ten times. The chain uses TRBV4-3 and TRBJ1-2; no firm D call. Germline V gene data show CDR1 as LGHNA and CDR2 as YSLEER. The V end was cut by 0 bases, the J end by 2 bases, with 7 bases between. The CDR3 totals 14 residues. The CDR3, as DNA: TGCGCCAGCAGCCAAGATGGGGAGAACTATGGCTACACCTTC. Encoded protein: CASSQDGENYGYTF.

The rearrangement uses TRBV7-8 and TRBJ2-2, with 9 bases lining up with TRBD1. The CDR3 has 18 residues. The germline CDR1 and CDR2 sequences are SGHVS and FQNEAQ. V lost 7 bases to trimming and J lost 7 bases; unmatched junction nucleotides: 19. In DNA, the CDR3 is TGTGCCAGCAACCCCTCTTCACCGGGACAGGGAACGGTCGGGGAGCTGTTTTTT. Its protein is CASNPSSPGQGTVGELFF. The variable domain in full, completed from reference TRBV7-8 and TRBJ2-2, reads GAGVSQSPRYKVAKRGQDVALRCDPISGHVSLFWYQQALGQGPEFLTYFQNEAQLDKSGLPSDRFFAERPEGSVSTLKIQRTQQEDSAVYLCASNPSSPGQGTVGELFFGEGSRLTVL.

The chain combines TRBV20-1 with TRBJ2-1; perhaps D is TRBD1 or TRBD2 (6 bases each). The length of the CDR3 is 13 residues. V lost 1 base to trimming and J lost 8 bases, with 12 bases between them. Germline loops: CDR1 DFQATT, CDR2 SNEGSKA (reference sequence). The CDR3 spells CSARVPGADEQFF. As DNA, the CDR3 is TGCAGTGCTAGAGTGCCGGGGGCGGATGAGCAGTTCTTC.

The V and J genes are TRBV5-1 and TRBJ2-7; 10 nucleotides match TRBD1. This CDR3 spans 15 amino acids. CDR1 is SGHRS, CDR2 YFSETQ, per germline. With 5 bases clipped from V and 7 bases from J, the junction kept 12 bases outside the gene matches. CDR3 coding DNA: TGCGCCAGCAGTTATACCGGGACAGGGGTGTTTGAGCAGTACTTC. It is translated as CASSYTGTGVFEQYF.

The chain is built from TRBV7-2 and TRBJ2-5; the D is unclear. This CDR3 contains 13 residues. Between the trimmed V and J ends, which lost 3 bases and 5 bases, there was a span of 10 bases. Germline-derived CDR1 and CDR2 are SGHTA and FQGNSA. The CDR3 sequence is CASSLGSHETQYF. The CDR3 nucleotides read TGTGCCAGCAGCTTGGGGTCTCACGAGACCCAGTACTTC.

This clonotype has only a few counts. V is TRBV6-1 and J is TRBJ2-7; a possible D gene is TRBD1 (6 bases). The CDR3 length is 11 residues. Deletions cut 6 bases from V and 12 bases from J, with 15 bases between. Germline CDR1 and CDR2: MNHNS and SASEGT. CDR3 sequence (DNA): TGTGCCAGCAGCGCCATGACAGGATGGTACGTC. It encodes CASSAMTGWYV.

This clonotype occurred a few times. The chain has TRBV2 and TRBJ1-4; D remains unclear. This CDR3 region has 13 residues. V gave up 8 bases and J gave up 5 bases, with 12 bases separating them. CDR1 is SNHLY, CDR2 FYNNEI, per germline. The CDR3 region has the DNA TGTGCCAGCGATCCCCGGAGAAATGAAAAACTGTTTTTT. Translated: CASDPRRNEKLFF.

V and J are TRBV18 and TRBJ1-5; no clear D gene. Per the germline V gene, CDR1 is KGHSH and CDR2 is LQKENI. The CDR3 consists of 14 residues. V was shortened by 1 base and J by 6 bases, with 10 bases between the two germline ends. The CDR3 bases are TGTGCCAGCTCACCACGCCCGGGAACTCAGCCCCAGCATTTT. Its translation is CASSPRPGTQPQHF. The complete variable domain, with remaining parts taken from reference TRBV18 and TRBJ1-5, reads NAGVMQNPRHLVRRRGQEARLRCSPMKGHSHVYWYRQLPEEGLKFMVYLQKENIIDESGMPKERFSAEFPKEGPSILRIQQVVRGDSAAYFCASSPRPGTQPQHFGDGTRLSIL.

V gene TRBV5-1 combines with J gene TRBJ2-1, with D unresolved. The CDR3 is made up of 13 amino acids. The ends were cut back, 3 bases at V and 9 bases at J, with 13 bases in the middle. Germline V gene data show CDR1 as SGHRS and CDR2 as YFSETQ. CDR3 coding DNA: TGCGCCAGCAGCTCGGCAGGCAGAGGTGAGCAGTTCTTC. The encoded protein is CASSSAGRGEQFF.

This clonotype was picked up a small number of times. The chain links TRBV29-1 to TRBJ2-1; tentative D call: TRBD2 (6 bases). Trimming shortened V by 1 base and J by 8 bases, and 12 bases separated the two germline ends. The CDR3 runs to 13 residues. Germline CDR1 is SQVTM and CDR2 is ANQGSEA. CDR3 DNA: TGCAGCGTTGAAGGTATAGGGGAGGATGAGCAGTTCTTC. Residues: CSVEGIGEDEQFF.